This TCR beta chain was obtained from a study of shared clonotypes between healthy human individuals. The study, taken as a whole, reports: Read depth was anticipated to influence clonotype sharing among donors.

Each donor was a Caucasian adult residing in Nashville, Tennessee. CD45RO+ cells joined CCR7-negative CD45RA+ TemRA cells to form CD8 memory. The CDR3 is 15 amino acids. Germline V gene sequence: CDR1 ENHRY, CDR2 SYGVKD. Trimming removed 4 bases from V and 0 bases from J; junction bases left unmatched: 2. The test was conducted at deep level. Generated by immunoSEQ multiplex PCR, the TCRdb table keeps only in-frame clones and is missing some. The sample yields some 690,000 clones, 90% seen once. With respect to this clone: The antigen is unknown.

The gene calls are TRBV10-3 and TRBJ1-3, with 8 bases that match TRBD1. The sequenced sample was memory CD8+ T cells from PBMCs. Indicated subset: CD45RO+ cells pooled with CCR7-negative TemRA cells. The sequence was obtained from a man between 18 and 35 years old in good health. Some clones in this sample may be carry-over from other donors' samples. CDR3 nucleotide sequence: TGTGCCATCAGTGGCGACAGGGGCTCTGGAAACACCATATATTTT. Translation: CAISGDRGSGNTIYF.